The sequence of this T cell receptor (beta chain) was determined in a study of cytomegalovirus exposure and HLA in healthy donors (dated by TCRdb to 2017 to 2019). The study in broad terms: An earlier analysis of 550 to 700 of the donors reported roughly 300 Gb of sequence data and more than 90 million unique TCR beta sequences from about 179 million T cells. An early release that covered more than 550 HLA-typed donors contained approximately 300 gigabases of sequencing data and 65 million to 100 million unique TCR sequences. Among the roughly 380 genotyped donors, 81% belonged to the genetic ancestry cluster associated with self-reported Caucasian donors. The study aimed to test whether signatures of past pathogen exposure could be identified by cataloging public T cell receptors. Using immunosequencing, the study profiled T cell repertoires from fewer than 700 subjects and related those repertoires to cytomegalovirus serostatus. A separate validation cohort of 100 to 150 different subjects was used in addition to the roughly 640-subject first cohort. To predict cytomegalovirus infection status, the study combined high-throughput TCR immunosequencing, statistical association of individual TCRs with disease status, and machine learning. A later analysis re-examined previously published TCR beta repertoires from hundreds of donors and added high-resolution HLA genotyping to investigate patterns of TCR occurrence. The later analysis used no new phenotypic data to find candidate immune exposures, relying instead on TCR beta sequences and their occurrence across donors. To decide whether each TCR beta V gene segment behaved as functional or pseudogenic, an earlier analysis of over 500 of the donors relied on high-throughput TCR beta sequencing. Donor age, sex, ethnicity and CMV serostatus were compiled together with the repertoire data. In a later genetic analysis, genome-wide SNP genotypes for about 65% of the roughly 700 donors were used, and that subset was treated as a discovery cohort. Every repertoire in the discovery cohort had been generated on one and the same sequencing platform. HLA typing included class I and class II loci at four-digit resolution. The number of donors typed differed by locus, with about 629-640 for A, B, C, DRB1 and DQB1, around 500 for DQA1, some 570 for DPA1, and over 400 for DPB1. About five DR-DQ haplotypes were treated as single units for association and clustering because of strong linkage in the cohort. On average, 235,054 unique TCR beta nucleotide sequences were sequenced per donor among some 420 genotyped donors of the cohort, with around 19% of those sequences being non-productive. Overall study outcomes, separate from this receptor: A further reported finding was that TCR beta sequences accurately predicted the HLA-A and HLA-B alleles for most subjects in the first cohort. For the cohort, immune exposure information was limited to CMV serostatus. In a later analysis, most CMV-associated TCR beta chains were found to appear HLA-restricted, with HLA associations seemingly driven largely by CMV exposure. In a later analysis, around 17,000 TCR beta sequences were associated with specific HLA alleles at a false discovery rate of 0.05. According to the authors, the approach could potentially be generalized to other disease states and immunological phenotypes. An earlier analysis of around 500 of the donors showed that most TCR beta V segments appeared in productive rearrangements either about 87% or about 30% of the time, which broadly matched IMGT annotations. A later analysis found that TCR association rates varied across HLA loci, with DRB1 alleles showing the most associated TCRs and HLA-C alleles the fewest. In a later analysis, HLA-associated TCR beta chains showed more clonal expansion and lower generation probabilities than non-associated chains that were equally common. A later analysis reported that several top co-occurrence clusters appeared linked to parvovirus B19, influenza, CMV and Epstein-Barr virus. When HLA alleles, especially DR and DQ, strongly co-occurred, TCR associations were difficult to assign to individual alleles. Because HLA typing was unavailable for some donors at each locus, only the typed subset was used in association tests. The study listed 150 to 200 TCR beta chains as associated with cytomegalovirus. Roughly uniform sequencing depth across donors was assumed in presence/absence analyses, although this assumption may not hold. In a later genetic analysis, fewer N-insertions in productive TCRs were reported among donors in an Asian-associated ancestry cluster than the roughly 700-donor mean. Most TCR sequences were observed very rarely across donors, whereas some public TCRs were present in many individuals. V-gene and J-gene trimming of TCR beta chains was associated with a missense DCLRE1C variant in a later genetic analysis, and the association was replicated in an independent cohort. The 87-base-pair reads could not distinguish some IMGT-functional V segments, including TRBV6-2 and TRBV6-3, so those segments were excluded. The classifier was reported to diagnose cytomegalovirus status with high specificity and sensitivity in both the original cohort and the validation cohort. Correlated functional status among segregating V segments might be attributable to linkage disequilibrium, but an unknown experimental factor could not be ruled out. A cluster of highly shared sequence variants was judged likely to represent a technical artifact of the sequencing pipeline. Over 15 rarely observed V segments, including chromosome 9 orphons, were excluded from the earlier analysis of almost 600 of the donors because counts were too low. A few of the identified cytomegalovirus-associated TCR beta chains were confirmed in vitro to be specific for cytomegalovirus antigens. In this cohort, only TCR beta chains were sequenced, and detectable features were limited by the absence of alpha or paired-chain data.

Libraries were prepared through the immunoSEQ multiplex PCR assay. For the multiplex PCR, a mixture combining 60 forward primers for TCR Vbeta segments and 13 reverse primers for TCR Jbeta segments was used. The CDR3 region of rearranged TCR beta genes was amplified from genomic DNA with a multiplex PCR assay. On the Illumina HiSeq System, the amplified TCR beta libraries were sequenced as 87-base-pair reads. In the paper's pipeline: In a later analysis, tens of millions of unique TCR beta chains were counted across the 500 to 850 repertoires, and roughly 11 million of these chains were shared by at least two donors. A nearest-neighbor algorithm error-corrected the raw reads and collapsed the reads into unique sequences, merging closely related sequences to remove PCR and sequencing errors. Alignment of CDR3 sequences to IMGT reference sequences was used to assign V, D and J gene segments. For a sequence to be retained, a match of at least six nucleotides to both a V gene segment and a J gene segment was required. A rearrangement was called productive if the CDR3 had no stop codons and remained in frame with V and J, and every other rearrangement was called non-productive. CDR3 was defined by IMGT convention, running from the second conserved V-encoded cysteine to the conserved J-encoded phenylalanine. In an earlier analysis of more than 550 of the donors, sequences lacking an unambiguous match to a single V gene segment were excluded. In an earlier analysis of 587 of the donors, V segments were called functional above 56.7% productive rearrangements and were called segregating when the between-donor standard deviation exceeded 5%. To diagnose cytomegalovirus status from the catalog of TCR beta chain sequences, a statistical classification framework was built. In a later analysis, V and J genes were assigned by comparing TCR nucleotide sequences against IMGT/GENE-DB human TR gene sequences. Using the TCRdist pipeline, a later analysis assigned CDR3 sequences along with most-parsimonious VDJ recombination scenarios. In a later analysis, each TCR beta chain was defined by its CDR3 amino acid sequence together with its V-gene family, and reads without a unique V-gene family were excluded. A later analysis removed several hundred highly shared, low-generation-probability nucleotide sequences to deal with suspected cross-contamination and a sequencing artifact. In a later analysis, a clonal expansion index for each public chain was calculated from normalized within-repertoire ranks of inferred template counts. A later analysis computed generation probabilities with a VDJ recombination model fitted to out-of-frame rearrangements, and checked the results against IGoR. In a later analysis, hypergeometric tests were used to score TCR-TCR, TCR-HLA and TCR-CMV co-occurrence, with a repertoire-size bias correction applied to TCR pairs. To estimate false discovery rates, a later analysis permuted the HLA or CMV assignments 20 times. A later analysis grouped co-occurring TCRs with DBSCAN, adding TCRdist sequence similarity when clustering within HLA-allele-positive subsets. Co-occurrence clustering excluded repertoires with fewer than 30,000 or more than 120,000 public chains, plus five with anomalous nucleotide sharing. What TCRdb holds here is the immuneACCESS table cut down to in-frame rearrangements. Part of the clones is not present; checked against another copy, under half of the missing clones reflect an unresolved V gene, and the others are unexplained. The V and J calls and clone size are taken from that table; D and trimming were inferred from the DNA. For this sample the table gives roughly 100,000 clones, of which under 85% were detected only once. In total, the top ten clones hold around 1.3% of the sample.

In total, roughly 710 healthy bone marrow donors made up the cohort. At the time of sampling, every cohort member was nominally healthy, though immune exposures that went unrecorded were likely present. The donor tested CMV seronegative and was one of the 352 seronegative cohort members. A peripheral blood sample was collected from each donor, and TCR beta sequencing was performed on peripheral blood mononuclear cells. The Qiagen DNeasy Blood Extraction Kit was used to extract genomic DNA from the blood cell samples. Taken from cysteine to phenylalanine, the CDR3 has 15 residues. Kept here is only the CDR3 DNA, which spans 45 bases and is read in frame from base 1. The V and J ends are trimmed by 3 bases and 0 bases, leaving 11 bases between them. The germline V gene provides CDR1 SGHDN and CDR2 FVKESK. Comment on this clone: Its antigen remains unidentified. No base qualities exist here, and no much larger clone lies one base off it.

The sequence joins TRBV14 to TRBJ2-5; TRBD1 is a weak D gene call, 6 bases matching. The clonotype comes from a man aged 35 to 55 in good health and CMV-seronegative. The sample was PBMCs. The bases are TGTGCCAGCAGCCACAGGGACACCTACCAAGAGACCCAGTACTTC. The translation is CASSHRDTYQETQYF. Supplemented by the reference TRBV14 and TRBJ2-5 proteins around the CDR3, the complete variable domain is EAGVTQFPSHSVIEKGQTVTLRCDPISGHDNLYWYRRVMGKEIKFLLHFVKESKQDESGMPNNRFLAERTGGTYSTLKVQPAELEDSGVYFCASSHRDTYQETQYFGPGTRLLVL.